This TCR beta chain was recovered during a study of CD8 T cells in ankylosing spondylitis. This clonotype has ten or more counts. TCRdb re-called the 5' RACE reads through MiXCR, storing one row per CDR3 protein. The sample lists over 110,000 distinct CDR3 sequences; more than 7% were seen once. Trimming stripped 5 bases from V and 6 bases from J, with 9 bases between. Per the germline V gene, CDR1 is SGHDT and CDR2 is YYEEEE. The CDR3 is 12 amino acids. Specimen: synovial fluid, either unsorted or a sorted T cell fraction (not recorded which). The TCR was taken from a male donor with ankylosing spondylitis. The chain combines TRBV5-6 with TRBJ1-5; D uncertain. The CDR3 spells CASSAFSQPQHF. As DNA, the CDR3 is TGTGCCAGCAGTGCCTTTAGTCAGCCCCAGCATTTT. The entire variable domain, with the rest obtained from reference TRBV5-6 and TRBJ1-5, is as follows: DAGVTQSPTHLIKTRGQQVTLRCSPKSGHDTVSWYQQALGQGPQFIFQYYEEEERQRGNFPDRFSGHQFPNYSSELNVNALLLGDSALYLCASSAFSQPQHFGDGTRLSIL.